This entry lists 4 T cell receptor beta chains sequenced from one sample in a study of a mutant IDH1 vaccine in newly diagnosed glioma. Libraries were prepared by immunoSEQ multiplex PCR; TCRdb keeps only in-frame clonotypes and omits some of them. The repertoire includes 30,000 or so clones, around 79% of them detected once, and approximately 8.5% sits in the top ten. Their cognate antigens are unknown. Time point reported: week 35, safety follow-up. One vaccine dose held 300 ug of mutant IDH1 20-mer peptide and came with topical imiquimod. The sample in question was PBMCs, obtained from a glioma patient whose treatment included an IDH1 peptide vaccine. The receptors shown here come from a woman in her 30s with glioma. Some clones in this sample may be carry-over from other donors' samples.

The chain employs TRBV6-1 and TRBJ2-7, with D possibly being TRBD2 (6 bases). There are 13 residues in the CDR3. Germline-derived CDR1 and CDR2 are MNHNS and SASEGT. The V end lost 4 bases, the J end lost 6 bases, and 13 bases lay between the germline ends. The CDR3 here is CASSGDWRREQYF. For the CDR3, the DNA is TGTGCCAGCAGTGGGGACTGGCGCCGCGAGCAGTACTTC.

The rearrangement joins TRBV19 to TRBJ2-1; TRBD1 is a possible D gene (6 bases). CDR3 length: 15 residues. V lost 9 bases and J 2 bases, leaving 17 bases between the germline ends. Germline V lookup: CDR1 LNHDA, CDR2 SQIVND (reference sequence). CDR3 region: CASERGGDTYNEQFF. For the CDR3, the DNA is TGTGCCAGCGAGAGAGGTGGGGACACCTACAATGAGCAGTTCTTC. Supplemented by reference TRBV19 and TRBJ2-1, the full variable domain reads DGGITQSPKYLFRKEGQNVTLSCEQNLNHDAMYWYRQDPGQGLRLIYYSQIVNDFQKGDIAEGYSVSREKKESFPLTVTSAQKNPTAFYLCASERGGDTYNEQFFGPGTRLTVL.

The chain recombines TRBV29-1 with TRBJ1-1; D call uncertain. Looked up from germline, CDR1 is SQVTM and CDR2 is ANQGSEA. This CDR3 is built from 11 residues. Trimming cost V 4 bases and J 2 bases, with 5 bases left between them. Here the CDR3 reads CSVASNTEAFF. CDR3 coding DNA: TGCAGCGTTGCCTCCAACACTGAAGCTTTCTTT.

The V and J genes are TRBV30 and TRBJ1-3, with no clear D. CDR1 is GTSNPN and CDR2 is SVGIG in the germline V gene (reference sequence). Trimming removed 6 bases from V and 0 bases from J, with 15 bases in between. The CDR3 has 15 residues. The CDR3 DNA is TGTGCCTGCAACCCTCAGGAGGCCTCTGGAAACACCATATATTTT. Translated, it gives CACNPQEASGNTIYF. Based on the CDR3 plus reference TRBV30 and TRBJ1-3, the full variable domain is SQTIHQWPATLVQPVGSPLSLECTVEGTSNPNLYWYRQAAGRGLQLLFYSVGIGQISSEVPQNLSASRPQDRQFILSSKKLLLSDSGFYLCACNPQEASGNTIYFGEGSWLTVV.